The entry below describes one T cell receptor beta chain. The antigen is unknown. These data come from a study of T-cell reconstitution after alpha-beta-depleted transplantation in children. Study-wide points: Certain patients had high TCRbeta diversity at day 60, and it came from recipient T cells and thymic progenitors that survived. A year had passed since transplant, and T-cell counts and diversity by then came mostly from newly produced T cells. About two months after transplant, alpha-beta T cells reportedly came from several hundred expanded graft clones.

The germline V gene encodes CDR1 LNHDA and CDR2 SQIVND (reference sequence). The CDR3 covers 11 residues. Germline trimming cut 11 bases from V and 3 bases from J; bases unmatched to any gene: 4. Molecular barcoding with unique molecular identifiers was used for the TCRbeta library. TCRdb analysed the PCR reads with MiXCR anew, one entry per CDR3 protein. The sample carries around 450,000 distinct CDR3 sequences, around two fifths recorded once. This specimen was PBMCs, taken before TCRalphabeta/CD19-depleted stem cell transplant. The TCR comes from a girl aged 2-10 years with aplastic anemia, due to receive a stem cell transplant. V usage is TRBV19 and J usage is TRBJ2-7; 7 bases align to TRBD1. The CDR3 DNA sequence: TGTGCCGCCGGGACAGACTACGAGCAGTACTTC. Translating gives CAAGTDYEQYF.